A single sample gave rise to the 21 T cell receptor beta chains below, sequenced in a study of regulatory T cells in long-lasting Graves disease. iRepertoire HTBI primers and Arm-PCR of CDR3 regions built TCR beta libraries. TCRdb re-called the multiplex PCR reads through MiXCR, storing one row per CDR3 protein. The profile shows about 460,000 distinct CDR3 sequences, 20% to 25% of them singletons. As to time point: persistent/refractory GD, antithyroid drugs over 5 years with positive TRAb. There was RNA extracted from PBMCs, and the TCR library was made from it. The sequences come from peripheral blood mononuclear cells (PBMCs), collected when the disease was refractory, from a patient treated with antithyroid drugs. The receptors were sampled from a female donor with Graves disease.

This clonotype was counted a few times. The chain carries TRBV19 and TRBJ1-5; a possible D gene is TRBD1 (5 bases). The germline gives CDR1 LNHDA, CDR2 SQIVND (reference sequence). The V and J ends lost 6 bases and 7 bases respectively, with 22 bases between them. The CDR3 loop spans 16 amino acids. The CDR3 reads CASSPLPQVAGQPQHF. The CDR3 coding sequence is TGTGCCAGTAGCCCTCTCCCACAGGTCGCGGGGCAGCCCCAGCATTTT.

This chain joins TRBV20-1 and TRBJ1-5; 7 bases fit TRBD1. Germline CDR1 and CDR2: DFQATT and SNEGSKA (reference sequence). The junction had 8 bases not matched to a gene; V was cut back by 5 bases and J by 4 bases. This CDR3 has 14 residues. Here the CDR3 reads CSAVPGQRNQPQHF. Here the CDR3 DNA reads TGCAGTGCTGTGCCGGGACAGAGGAATCAGCCCCAGCATTTT.

This clonotype was counted only a few times. V gene TRBV6-5 combines with J gene TRBJ1-2, with D tentatively TRBD1 (5 bases). The germline CDR1 and CDR2 sequences are MNHEY and SVGAGI. There are 13 residues in the CDR3. Between the trimmed V and J ends, which lost 2 bases and 7 bases, there was a span of 11 bases. CDR3 DNA: TGTGCCAGCAGTTACGGGGGTGGAGCTGGCTACACCTTC. The encoded protein is CASSYGGGAGYTF.

This clonotype was seen more than once but under ten times. The chain combines TRBV7-2 with TRBJ1-5, with a weak D call TRBD1 (5 bases). Trimming cost V 5 bases and J 1 base, with 15 bases left between them. Germline CDR1 and CDR2: SGHTA and FQGNSA. This CDR3 has 16 amino acids. CDR3 DNA sequence: TGTGCCAGCAGCCCTCACGGTTGGGGGAGCAATCAGCCCCAGCATTTT. Translating gives CASSPHGWGSNQPQHF. Filled out from reference TRBV7-2 and TRBJ1-5, the complete variable domain reads GAGVSQSPSNKVTEKGKDVELRCDPISGHTALYWYRQSLGQGLEFLIYFQGNSAPDKSGLPSDRFSAERTGGSVSTLTIQRTQQEDSAVYLCASSPHGWGSNQPQHFGDGTRLSIL.

Points on this clonotype: A much larger clone differs from this one at a single base, so this may be a read error. The chain recombines TRBV6-2 or TRBV6-3 with TRBJ2-5; no firm D call. Germline V CDR1 and CDR2: MNHEY, SVGEGT. V lost 7 bases and J 7 bases, leaving 10 bases between the germline ends. This CDR3 spans 11 amino acids. The CDR3 DNA sequence: TGTGCCAGCAATCCCGACGGGACCCAGTACTTC. Translated: CASNPDGTQYF.

V gene TRBV29-1 combines with J gene TRBJ1-1; D is uncertain. The V gene lost 4 bases and the J gene lost 3 bases, with 12 bases spanning the gap. Looked up from germline, CDR1 is SQVTM and CDR2 is ANQGSEA. The CDR3 consists of 13 residues. This chain's CDR3 is CSVVGKYDTEAFF. As DNA, the CDR3 is TGCAGCGTTGTTGGCAAATATGACACTGAAGCTTTCTTT.

This clonotype has ten or more counts. This sequence joins TRBV12-3 or TRBV12-4 and TRBJ1-2; D remains unclear. This CDR3 is 12 amino acids long. V was cut by 2 bases and J by 7 bases, with 8 bases left in between. The CDR3 reads CASSLLEGGYTF. The CDR3 DNA reads TGTGCCAGCAGTTTACTAGAAGGTGGCTACACCTTC.

Worth noting for this clonotype: Its ends do not fully match the called genes, so a read error is possible. The chain links TRBV5-1 to TRBJ1-1; no clear D gene. CDR3 size: 16 residues. Per germline, CDR1 SGHRS and CDR2 YFSETQ. This CDR3 is CASSLALRGMNTEAFF. CDR3 nucleotides: TGTGCCAGCAGCTTGGCCCTGCGAGGGATGAACACTGAAGCTTTCTTT.

This clonotype was counted between two and nine times. A read error is possible here, since a much larger clone lies one base away. The chain links TRBV28 to TRBJ2-7; D is perhaps TRBD2 (6 bases). The CDR3 runs to 16 residues. CDR1 and CDR2 from the germline V gene are MDHEN and SYDVKM. Here the CDR3 reads CASSLSWDSRTYVQYF. In DNA, the CDR3 is TGTGCCAGCAGCCTCTCCTGGGACTCTCGGACCTACGTGCAGTACTTC.

This clonotype appeared a few times. The CDR3 is CASSQRGRGESPLHF. In DNA form, the CDR3 reads TGTGCCAGCAGCCAAAGGGGCAGGGGTGAGTCACCCCTCCACTTT. The rearrangement links TRBV3-1 to TRBJ1-6, with D perhaps matching TRBD1 (6 bases). The CDR3 is 15 residues long. V was clipped by 2 bases and J by 10 bases, with 15 bases between them. Germline assignment: CDR1 LGHDT and CDR2 YNNKEL (reference sequence).

This clonotype occurred many times. The chain joins TRBV7-2 to TRBJ2-7, with TRBD1 as a possible D gene (6 bases). Germline CDR1 is SGHTA and CDR2 is FQGNSA. V was shortened by 1 base and J by 5 bases, with 12 bases between the two germline ends. This CDR3 has 14 amino acids. CDR3 protein: CASSLGQGRDEQYF. CDR3 in DNA: TGTGCCAGCAGCTTAGGCCAGGGGAGAGACGAGCAGTACTTC.

This rearrangement joins TRBV30 to TRBJ1-1; D is unresolved. Looked up from germline, CDR1 is GTSNPN and CDR2 is SVGIG (reference sequence). The CDR3 totals 11 residues. CDR3: CSLTKNTEAFF. For the CDR3, the DNA is TGTTCTCTCACGAAGAACACTGAAGCTTTCTTT.

This clonotype was detected many times. This rearrangement joins TRBV28 to TRBJ2-7, with D possibly being TRBD1 or TRBD2 (5 bases each). The germline CDR1 and CDR2 sequences are MDHEN and SYDVKM. The V gene lost 7 bases and the J gene lost 3 bases, with 22 bases spanning the gap. The CDR3 spans 16 residues. CDR3 DNA sequence: TGTGCCAGCACCCCCCTTAAGCCGGGGACCGTCTACGAGCAGTACTTC. Residues: CASTPLKPGTVYEQYF.

This clonotype has a count of ten or more. This chain connects TRBV15 to TRBJ1-3; the D is unclear. Germline V gene sequence: CDR1 LNHNV, CDR2 YYDKDF (reference sequence). The CDR3 covers 14 residues. Deletions cut 4 bases from V and 0 bases from J, with 7 bases between. CDR3 loop: CATSMEGSGNTIYF. CDR3 nucleotide sequence: TGTGCCACCAGCATGGAAGGCTCTGGAAACACCATATATTTT.

This clonotype has at least ten counts. This chain uses TRBV28 with TRBJ1-4; 8 bases match TRBD1. In germline, CDR1 is MDHEN, CDR2 SYDVKM. The CDR3 loop spans 19 amino acids. Trimming at V came to 3 bases and at J to 0 bases, leaving 12 bases not matched to a gene. In DNA, the CDR3 is TGTGCCAGCAGTTTCCGAGGACAGGGTTGGGTTGCAACTAATGAAAAACTGTTTTTT. It specifies CASSFRGQGWVATNEKLFF.

As for this clonotype: Given a much more abundant clone one base away, this may be a read error. The V and J genes are TRBV28 and TRBJ2-7; D gene ambiguous. Trimming pared 5 bases from V and 3 bases from J, leaving 11 bases between. The CDR3 spans 13 residues. Germline V gene data show CDR1 as MDHEN and CDR2 as SYDVKM. CDR3 amino acids: CASSLQTHYEQYF. CDR3 nucleotide sequence: TGTGCCAGCAGTCTCCAGACCCACTACGAGCAGTACTTC.

In nucleotides, the CDR3 is TGTGCCACCAGCAGGACGGGACCCTACAATGAGCAGTTCTTC. It encodes CATSRTGPYNEQFF. The chain recombines TRBV15 with TRBJ2-1; D assignment may be TRBD1 or TRBD2 (5 bases each). CDR3 length: 14 amino acids. V lost 3 bases, J lost 2 bases, and 8 bases lay in between. CDR1 is LNHNV and CDR2 is YYDKDF in the germline V gene (reference sequence).

This chain connects TRBV19 to TRBJ2-7; perhaps TRBD2 as D (6 bases). This CDR3 contains 14 residues. Trimming stripped 0 bases from V and 4 bases from J, with 10 bases between. Looked up from germline, CDR1 is LNHDA and CDR2 is SQIVND (reference sequence). The CDR3 sequence is CASSIDLSGYEQYF. Here the CDR3 DNA reads TGTGCCAGTAGTATAGATCTCAGCGGGTACGAGCAGTACTTC.

The table lists this clonotype with many counts. This rearrangement joins TRBV12-3 or TRBV12-4 to TRBJ2-2, with D possibly TRBD1 on 5 matching bases. The CDR3 extends over 13 amino acids. Trimming took off 6 bases at V and 7 bases at J, with 12 bases between the two ends. The CDR3 sequence is CASRLDSLGELFF. DNA of the CDR3: TGTGCCAGCAGACTCGACAGCCTCGGGGAGCTGTTTTTT.

V and J are TRBV28 and TRBJ2-1, with D maybe TRBD2 (6 bases). Germline V CDR1 and CDR2: MDHEN, SYDVKM. V lost 5 bases, J lost 7 bases, and 21 bases lay in between. The CDR3 has 16 residues. The CDR3 reads CASSKSVTPAGNEQFF. Here the CDR3 DNA reads TGTGCCAGCAGTAAGAGTGTGACCCCCGCGGGGAATGAGCAGTTCTTC.

This clonotype was observed a handful of times. The chain links TRBV30 to TRBJ1-5; 10 bases agree with TRBD1. The CDR3 consists of 14 residues. The J segment lost 7 bases and the V segment lost 2 bases, leaving 5 bases of the junction unmatched. CDR1 GTSNPN and CDR2 SVGIG come from the germline V gene (reference sequence). CDR3 amino acids: CAWSLGQGYQPQHF. DNA for the CDR3: TGTGCCTGGAGTTTGGGACAGGGGTACCAGCCCCAGCATTTT.